This is a list of T cell receptor beta chains from one sample in a study of T cell repertoires in cytomegalovirus infection. These TCRs are of unknown antigen specificity. TCRdb reanalysed the reads using MiXCR and keeps one entry per CDR3 protein. The table shows 680,000 or so distinct CDR3 sequences, with around 31% occurring only once. The material was cultured PBMCs, obtained from culture after CMV antigen stimulation. These TCRs come from a human donor in good health (CMV status not recorded). Some clones in this sample may be carry-over from other donors' samples. The CDR3 runs from the conserved cysteine through the conserved F or W. The order of the fields is J gene, D gene, clone size, V gene, CDR3 protein, CDR3 DNA. D genes are given only for firm matches. Rows may omit the clone size; those that give it use once, few, many or a size class.

>TRBJ2-1|TRBD1|.|TRBV7-9
CASSSISPGQLF
TGTGCCAGCAGCTCCATTTCCCCGGGACAGCTCTTC
>TRBJ2-1|.|many|TRBV7-2
CASSLGGGLYNEQFF
TGTGCCAGCAGCTTAGGCGGGGGCCTATACAATGAGCAGTTCTTC
>TRBJ1-2|.|few|TRBV6-1
CASLDPSRHYGYTF
TGTGCCAGCCTCGATCCGAGCAGGCATTATGGCTACACCTTC
>TRBJ1-2|TRBD1|.|TRBV6-1
CASRLQGGDGYTF
TGTGCCAGCAGGTTACAGGGGGGGGATGGCTACACCTTC
>TRBJ2-1|TRBD2|.|TRBV6-1
CASRRASGGSGRASNEQFF
TGTGCCAGCAGGAGGGCCTCGGGGGGTAGCGGGAGGGCCAGTAATGAGCAGTTCTTC
>TRBJ2-7|.|once|TRBV28
CASTTQAYEQYF
TGTGCCAGCACCACACAGGCCTACGAGCAGTACTTC
>TRBJ2-5|.|.|TRBV7-8
CASSLASAAQETQYF
TGTGCCAGCAGCTTGGCGAGCGCGGCTCAAGAGACCCAGTACTTC
>TRBJ2-5|.|.|TRBV7-6
CASSRLEGAETGRYF
TGTGCCAGCAGCCGCCTTGAAGGGGCCGAAACCGGTCGGTACTTC
>TRBJ2-3|TRBD1|few|TRBV11-1
CASSLARARGPTDTQYF
TGTGCCAGCAGCTTAGCCCGGGCCAGGGGGCCTACAGATACGCAGTATTTT
>TRBJ2-5|TRBD2|.|TRBV7-2
CASSSYPRQRGAQETQYF
TGTGCCAGCAGCTCCTACCCGAGACAGCGGGGGGCCCAAGAGACCCAGTACTTC
>TRBJ2-3|.|.|TRBV5-6
CASSSWDFLDTQYF
TGTGCCAGCAGCTCGTGGGACTTCTTAGATACGCAGTATTTT
>TRBJ2-3|.|many|TRBV7-2
CASSSRVWSSTDTQYF
TGTGCCAGCAGCTCCCGTGTTTGGTCTAGCACAGATACGCAGTATTTT
>TRBJ2-1|TRBD2|few|TRBV4-1
CASSQRAFGLATYNEQFF
TGCGCCAGCAGCCAAAGGGCCTTCGGACTAGCGACCTACAATGAGCAGTTCTTC
>TRBJ2-5|TRBD2|.|TRBV25-1
CASSDSLAGETQYF
TGTGCCAGCAGTGACAGCCTAGCGGGAGAGACCCAGTACTTC
>TRBJ1-4|.|few|TRBV7-9
CASSALGGIEKLFF
TGTGCCAGCAGCGCTCTAGGGGGTATCGAAAAACTGTTTTTT
>TRBJ2-1|.|.|TRBV10-3
CAISEGPDNEQFF
TGTGCCATCAGTGAGGGACCAGACAATGAGCAGTTCTTC
>TRBJ1-2|.|.|TRBV4-2
CASSQDARAYYGYTF
TGTGCCAGCAGCCAAGATGCTCGGGCGTACTATGGCTACACCTTC
>TRBJ2-1|TRBD2|many|TRBV7-2
CASSPSREVSNEQFF
TGTGCCAGCAGCCCTAGTCGGGAGGTATCCAATGAGCAGTTCTTC
>TRBJ2-1|TRBD2|few|TRBV7-2
CASSVHSGRAANEQFF
TGTGCCAGCAGCGTACATAGCGGGAGGGCCGCTAATGAGCAGTTCTTC
>TRBJ2-7|.|.|TRBV7-2
CASSPPPGRGRSYEQYF
TGTGCCAGCAGCCCCCCGCCCGGTCGGGGGAGGTCCTACGAGCAGTACTTC
>TRBJ2-2|TRBD2|few|TRBV11-2
CASSLESSGFGELFF
TGTGCCAGCAGCTTAGAGTCTAGCGGGTTCGGGGAGCTGTTTTTT
>TRBJ2-1|.|few|TRBV7-2
CASSFPKRSSYNEQFF
TGTGCCAGCAGCTTTCCCAAGCGGAGCTCCTACAATGAGCAGTTCTTC
>TRBJ2-7|TRBD1|few|TRBV7-8
CASSEDRANEQYF
TGTGCCAGCAGCGAGGACAGGGCGAACGAGCAGTACTTC
>TRBJ2-7|.|few|TRBV6-5
CASGLTRHEQYF
TGTGCCAGCGGGTTGACAAGACACGAGCAGTACTTC
>TRBJ1-2|.|.|TRBV19
CASTLLTGKTTNYGYTF
TGTGCCAGTACTCTCTTGACGGGGAAGACTACTAACTATGGCTACACCTTC
>TRBJ2-7|TRBD2|.|TRBV6-2/TRBV6-3
CASSYSQGGFYEQYF
TGTGCCAGCAGTTACTCGCAGGGAGGGTTCTACGAGCAGTACTTC
>TRBJ1-2|.|few|TRBV12-3/TRBV12-4
CATRAGQTNYGYTF
TGTGCCACCCGCGCGGGGCAGACTAACTATGGCTACACCTTC